This TCR beta chain originates from a study of blood T cell repertoires in COVID-19. The Seattle site enrolled patients during active infection and followed them longitudinally. Looked up from germline, CDR1 is SNHLY and CDR2 is FYNNEI. The CDR3 is made up of 15 amino acids. With V trimmed by 8 bases and J by 5 bases, 10 bases remained unmatched. Clones were read by immunoSEQ multiplex PCR, and TCRdb kept only the in-frame ones, dropping some. The table has some 230,000 clones, around 83% seen once; the top ten hold 7% to 10%. The chain uses TRBV2 and TRBJ2-5; 11 nucleotides agree with TRBD1. The sample was peripheral blood. The TCR comes from a woman at least 80 years old with COVID-19, enrolled during active disease. The CDR3, as DNA: TGTGCCAGCGGGGACAGGGGGAAGTCTGGGGAGACCCAGTACTTC. This gives the protein CASGDRGKSGETQYF.